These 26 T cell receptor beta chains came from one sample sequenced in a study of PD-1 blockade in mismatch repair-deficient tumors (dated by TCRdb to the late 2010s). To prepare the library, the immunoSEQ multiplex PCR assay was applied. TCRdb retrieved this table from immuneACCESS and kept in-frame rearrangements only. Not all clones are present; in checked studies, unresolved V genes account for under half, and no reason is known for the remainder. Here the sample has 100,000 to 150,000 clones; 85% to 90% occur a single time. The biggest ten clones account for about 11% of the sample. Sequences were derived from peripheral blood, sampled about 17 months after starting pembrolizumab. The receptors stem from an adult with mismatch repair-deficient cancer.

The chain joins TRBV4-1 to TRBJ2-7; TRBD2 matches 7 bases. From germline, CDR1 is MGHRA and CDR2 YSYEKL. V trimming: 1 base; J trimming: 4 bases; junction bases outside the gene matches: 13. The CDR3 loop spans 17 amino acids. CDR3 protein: CASSQVSGRAIGYEQYF. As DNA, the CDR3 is TGCGCCAGCAGCCAAGTTAGTGGGAGGGCAATCGGGTACGAGCAGTACTTC.

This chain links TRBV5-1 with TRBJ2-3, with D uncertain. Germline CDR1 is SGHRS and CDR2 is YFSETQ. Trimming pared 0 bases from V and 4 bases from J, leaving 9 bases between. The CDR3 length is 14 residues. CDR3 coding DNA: TGCGCCAGCAGCTTGGAAGGTTTCCCAGATACGCAGTATTTT. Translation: CASSLEGFPDTQYF.

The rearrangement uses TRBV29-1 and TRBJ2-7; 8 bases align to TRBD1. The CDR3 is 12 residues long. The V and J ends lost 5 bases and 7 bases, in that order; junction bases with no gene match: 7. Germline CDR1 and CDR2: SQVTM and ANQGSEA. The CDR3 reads CSVRTGLREQYF. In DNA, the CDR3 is TGCAGCGTTAGGACAGGGTTGCGGGAGCAGTACTTC.

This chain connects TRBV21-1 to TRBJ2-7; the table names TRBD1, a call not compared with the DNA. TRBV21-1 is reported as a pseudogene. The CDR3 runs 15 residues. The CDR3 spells CASSKNHGQYHEQYF. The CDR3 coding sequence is TGTGCCAGCAGCAAGAACCACGGACAGTACCACGAGCAGTACTTC.

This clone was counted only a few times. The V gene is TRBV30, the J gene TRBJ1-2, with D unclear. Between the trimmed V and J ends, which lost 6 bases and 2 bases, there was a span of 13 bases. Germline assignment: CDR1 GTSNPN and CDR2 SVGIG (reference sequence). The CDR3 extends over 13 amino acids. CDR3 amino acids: CACLDTRNYGYTF. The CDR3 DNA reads TGTGCCTGCCTCGACACCCGCAACTATGGCTACACCTTC.

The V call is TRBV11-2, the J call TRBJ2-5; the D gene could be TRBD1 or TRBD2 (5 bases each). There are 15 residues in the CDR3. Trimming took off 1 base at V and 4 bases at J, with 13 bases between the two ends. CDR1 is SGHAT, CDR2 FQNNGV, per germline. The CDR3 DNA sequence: TGTGCCAGCAGCTTAGGGACCGGGACGGGAGAGACCCAGTACTTC. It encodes CASSLGTGTGETQYF.

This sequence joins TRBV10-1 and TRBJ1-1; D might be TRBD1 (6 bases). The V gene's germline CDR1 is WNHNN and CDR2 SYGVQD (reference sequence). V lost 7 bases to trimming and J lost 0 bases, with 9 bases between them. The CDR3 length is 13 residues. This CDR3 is CASTQGLNTEAFF. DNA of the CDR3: TGCGCCAGCACCCAGGGGTTGAACACTGAAGCTTTCTTT.

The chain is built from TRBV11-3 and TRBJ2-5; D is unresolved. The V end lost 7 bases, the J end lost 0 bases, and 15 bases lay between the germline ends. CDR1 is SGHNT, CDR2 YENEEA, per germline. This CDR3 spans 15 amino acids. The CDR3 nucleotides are TGTGCCAGCATCTTTAAACATAGGTACCAAGAGACCCAGTACTTC. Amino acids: CASIFKHRYQETQYF.

The CDR3 DNA reads TGCAGCGTGACCGGGACGCAGAACTACGAGCAGTACTTC. It codes for CSVTGTQNYEQYF. The J gene is TRBJ2-7, the V gene TRBV29-1, with D perhaps being TRBD1 or TRBD2 (5 bases each). CDR3 size: 13 residues. CDR1 is SQVTM, CDR2 ANQGSEA, per germline. The V gene lost 6 bases and the J gene lost 3 bases, with 15 bases spanning the gap.

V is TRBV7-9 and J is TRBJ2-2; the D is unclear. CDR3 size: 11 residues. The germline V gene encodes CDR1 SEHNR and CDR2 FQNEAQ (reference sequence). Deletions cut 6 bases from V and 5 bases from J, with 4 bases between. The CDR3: CASRRTGELFF. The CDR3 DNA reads TGTGCCAGCAGACGAACCGGGGAGCTGTTTTTT.

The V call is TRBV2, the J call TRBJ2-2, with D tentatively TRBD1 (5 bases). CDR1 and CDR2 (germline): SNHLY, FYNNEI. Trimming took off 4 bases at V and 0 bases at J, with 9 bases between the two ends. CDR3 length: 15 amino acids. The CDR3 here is CASSVETANTGELFF. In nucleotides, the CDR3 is TGTGCCAGCAGTGTCGAGACAGCGAACACCGGGGAGCTGTTTTTT. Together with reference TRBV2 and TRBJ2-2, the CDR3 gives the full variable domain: EPEVTQTPSHQVTQMGQEVILRCVPISNHLYFYWYRQILGQKVEFLVSFYNNEISEKSEIFDDQFSVERPDGSNFTLKIRSTKLEDSAMYFCASSVETANTGELFFGEGSRLTVL.

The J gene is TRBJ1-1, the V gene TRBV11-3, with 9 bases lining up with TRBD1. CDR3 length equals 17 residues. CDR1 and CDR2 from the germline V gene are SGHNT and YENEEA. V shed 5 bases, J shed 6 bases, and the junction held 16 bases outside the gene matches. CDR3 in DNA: TGTGCCAGCAGCGAGACCGGGACAGGGTGGGAGTACGCTGAAGCTTTCTTT. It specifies CASSETGTGWEYAEAFF.

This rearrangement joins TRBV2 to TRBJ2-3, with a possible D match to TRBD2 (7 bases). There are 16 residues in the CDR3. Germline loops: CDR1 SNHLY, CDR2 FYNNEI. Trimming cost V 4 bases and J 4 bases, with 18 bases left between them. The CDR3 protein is CASSGFSGGGPDTQYF. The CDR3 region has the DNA TGTGCCAGCAGTGGATTTAGCGGCGGGGGCCCAGATACGCAGTATTTT.

CDR3 DNA: TGTGCCAGCAGTAGCGGGAGTGGCCACAATGAGCAGTTCTTC. Its translation: CASSSGSGHNEQFF. The chain combines TRBV2 with TRBJ2-1, with 8 bases matching TRBD2. Unmatched junction bases numbered 5, after V lost 5 bases and J lost 5 bases. The CDR3 extends over 14 amino acids. In germline, CDR1 is SNHLY, CDR2 FYNNEI. The whole variable domain, remainder taken from reference TRBV2 and TRBJ2-1, is EPEVTQTPSHQVTQMGQEVILRCVPISNHLYFYWYRQILGQKVEFLVSFYNNEISEKSEIFDDQFSVERPDGSNFTLKIRSTKLEDSAMYFCASSSGSGHNEQFFGPGTRLTVL.

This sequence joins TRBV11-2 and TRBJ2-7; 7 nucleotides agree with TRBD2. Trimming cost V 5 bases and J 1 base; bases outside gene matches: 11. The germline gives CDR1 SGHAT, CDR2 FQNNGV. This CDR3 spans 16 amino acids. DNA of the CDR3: TGTGCCAGCAGCCCCATGAACGGGAGGCCTTCCTACGAGCAGTACTTC. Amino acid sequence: CASSPMNGRPSYEQYF.

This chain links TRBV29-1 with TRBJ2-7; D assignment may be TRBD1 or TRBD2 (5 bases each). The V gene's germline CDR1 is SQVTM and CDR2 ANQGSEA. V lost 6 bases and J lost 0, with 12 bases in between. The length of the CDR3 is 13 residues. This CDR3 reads CSVRDLGSYEQYF. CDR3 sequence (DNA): TGCAGCGTGAGGGACCTCGGCTCCTACGAGCAGTACTTC.

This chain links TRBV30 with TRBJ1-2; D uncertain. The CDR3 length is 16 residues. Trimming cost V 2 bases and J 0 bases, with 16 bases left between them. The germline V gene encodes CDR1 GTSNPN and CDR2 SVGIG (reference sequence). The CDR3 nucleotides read TGTGCCTGGAGTCCCTCATTGTCAAAGACTAACTATGGCTACACCTTC. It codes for CAWSPSLSKTNYGYTF.

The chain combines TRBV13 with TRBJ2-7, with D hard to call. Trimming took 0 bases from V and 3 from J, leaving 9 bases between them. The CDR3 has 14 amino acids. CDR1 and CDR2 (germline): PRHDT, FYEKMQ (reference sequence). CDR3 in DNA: TGTGCCAGCAGCTTAGGAGACGTCGACTACGAGCAGTACTTC. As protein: CASSLGDVDYEQYF. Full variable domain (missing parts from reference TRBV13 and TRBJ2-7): AAGVIQSPRHLIKEKRETATLKCYPIPRHDTVYWYQQGPGQDPQFLISFYEKMQSDKGSIPDRFSAQQFSDYHSELNMSSLELGDSALYFCASSLGDVDYEQYFGPGTRLTVT.

CDR3 DNA: TGCAGCGTGCTCAGGGGGGTACAAGAGACCCAGTACTTC. Its protein is CSVLRGVQETQYF. The chain joins TRBV29-1 to TRBJ2-5; tentative D call: TRBD1 (7 bases). Trimming stripped 6 bases from V and 2 bases from J, with 13 bases between. The CDR3 sequence is 13 residues long. Looked up from germline, CDR1 is SQVTM and CDR2 is ANQGSEA.

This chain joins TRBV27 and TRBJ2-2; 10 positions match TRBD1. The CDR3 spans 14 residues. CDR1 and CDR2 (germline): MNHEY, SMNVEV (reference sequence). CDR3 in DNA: TGTGCAACCGGACAGGGGGGCAGCACCGGGGAGCTGTTTTTT. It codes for CATGQGGSTGELFF.

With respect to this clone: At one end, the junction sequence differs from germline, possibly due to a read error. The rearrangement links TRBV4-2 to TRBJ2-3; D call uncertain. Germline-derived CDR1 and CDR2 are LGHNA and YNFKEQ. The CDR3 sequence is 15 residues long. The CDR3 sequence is CASNQGISSTDTQYF. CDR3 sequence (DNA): TGTGCCAGCAACCAAGGAATATCTAGCACAGATACGCAGTATTTT.

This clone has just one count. The CDR3 DNA sequence: TGCGCCAGCAGCCAACGGGCAGGGGGGGACTATGGCTACACCTTC. This gives the protein CASSQRAGGDYGYTF. The chain recombines TRBV4-1 with TRBJ1-2; 7 nucleotides line up with TRBD1. This CDR3 has 15 residues. Trimming removed 2 bases from V and 3 bases from J; junction bases left unmatched: 6. Germline V CDR1 and CDR2: MGHRA, YSYEKL.

The CDR3 loop is CASRGDRSVETSREQYF. The CDR3 DNA reads as TGTGCCAGCAGGGGGGACAGGTCTGTGGAAACGTCTCGGGAGCAGTACTTC. The rearrangement links TRBV2 to TRBJ2-7, with 8 bases lining up with TRBD1. CDR1 SNHLY and CDR2 FYNNEI come from the germline V gene. The trim removed 6 bases at V and 7 bases at J, leaving 20 bases unmatched. The CDR3 is 17 amino acids.

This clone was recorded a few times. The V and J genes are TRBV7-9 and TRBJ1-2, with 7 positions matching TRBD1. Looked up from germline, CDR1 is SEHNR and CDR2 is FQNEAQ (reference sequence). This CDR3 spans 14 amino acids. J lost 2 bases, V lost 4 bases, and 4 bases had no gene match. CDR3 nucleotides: TGTGCCAGCAGCTCCCCGGACAGGAACTATGGCTACACCTTC. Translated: CASSSPDRNYGYTF. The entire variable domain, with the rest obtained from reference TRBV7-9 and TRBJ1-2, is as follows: DTGVSQNPRHKITKRGQNVTFRCDPISEHNRLYWYRQTLGQGPEFLTYFQNEAQLEKSRLLSDRFSAERPKGSFSTLEIQRTEQGDSAMYLCASSSPDRNYGYTFGSGTRLTVV.

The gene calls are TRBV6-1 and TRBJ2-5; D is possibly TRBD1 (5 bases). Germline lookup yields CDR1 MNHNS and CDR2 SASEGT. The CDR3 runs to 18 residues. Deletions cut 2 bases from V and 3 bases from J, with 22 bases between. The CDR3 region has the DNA TGTGCCAGCAGTGAACCTCGTTACGCCATAAGGGGTAAAGAGACCCAGTACTTC. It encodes CASSEPRYAIRGKETQYF.

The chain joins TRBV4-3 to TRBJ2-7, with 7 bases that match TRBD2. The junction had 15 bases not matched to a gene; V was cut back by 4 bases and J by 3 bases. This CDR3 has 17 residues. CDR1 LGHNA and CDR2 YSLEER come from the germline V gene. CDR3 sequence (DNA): TGCGCCAGCAGCCCCACACCCGAAGAGCGGGGAAGCTACGAGCAGTACTTC. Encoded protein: CASSPTPEERGSYEQYF.